This TCR beta chain was found in a study of STAT3 mutations in large granular lymphocyte leukemia. Study-level background: Roughly half the longitudinally sequenced T-LGLL patients had canonical STAT3 mutations. Immunosuppressive therapy was given to more than half of T-LGLL patients. Overall study results and limits: Suggested: STAT3 mutation was not the ancestral event for these clonal expansions. At least one immunodominant TCR beta clonotype appeared in every T-cell large granular lymphocyte leukemia patient. In about 30% of the 18 patients, new TCR clonotypes emerged after therapy.

Concerning this clone: The antigen is undetermined.

This CDR3 is built from 14 residues. Germline lookup yields CDR1 MDHEN and CDR2 SYDVKM. With 2 bases removed from V and 4 bases from J, the gap between germline ends came to 11 bases. Method: immunoSEQ multiplex PCR; TCRdb's copy keeps in-frame clones and lacks some. The profile shows 9,500 to 12,000 clones, about 85% of them singletons. The genes are TRBV28 and TRBJ2-5; no firm D call. Material for sequencing was peripheral blood mononuclear cells. The sequence derives from a man older than 75 with T-cell large granular lymphocyte leukemia. Some clones in this sample may be carry-over from other donors' samples. CDR3 DNA sequence: TGTGCCAGCAGTTTACGTCGTCCGGCAGAGACCCAGTACTTC. Translation: CASSLRRPAETQYF. The whole variable domain, remainder taken from reference TRBV28 and TRBJ2-5, is DVKVTQSSRYLVKRTGEKVFLECVQDMDHENMFWYRQDPGLGLRLIYFSYDVKMKEKGDIPEGYSVSREKKERFSLILESASTNQTSMYLCASSLRRPAETQYFGPGTRLLVL.